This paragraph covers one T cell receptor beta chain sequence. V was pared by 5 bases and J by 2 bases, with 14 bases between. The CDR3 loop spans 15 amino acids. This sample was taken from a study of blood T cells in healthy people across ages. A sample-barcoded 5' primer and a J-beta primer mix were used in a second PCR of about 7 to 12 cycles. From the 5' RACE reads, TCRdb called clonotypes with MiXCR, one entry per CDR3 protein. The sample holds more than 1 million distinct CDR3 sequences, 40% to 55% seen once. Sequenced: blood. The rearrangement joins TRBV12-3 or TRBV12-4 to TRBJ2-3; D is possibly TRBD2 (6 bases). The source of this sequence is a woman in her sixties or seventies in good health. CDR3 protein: CASSTETGDTDTQYF. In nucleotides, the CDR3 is TGTGCCAGCAGTACGGAAACGGGGGACACAGATACGCAGTATTTT.